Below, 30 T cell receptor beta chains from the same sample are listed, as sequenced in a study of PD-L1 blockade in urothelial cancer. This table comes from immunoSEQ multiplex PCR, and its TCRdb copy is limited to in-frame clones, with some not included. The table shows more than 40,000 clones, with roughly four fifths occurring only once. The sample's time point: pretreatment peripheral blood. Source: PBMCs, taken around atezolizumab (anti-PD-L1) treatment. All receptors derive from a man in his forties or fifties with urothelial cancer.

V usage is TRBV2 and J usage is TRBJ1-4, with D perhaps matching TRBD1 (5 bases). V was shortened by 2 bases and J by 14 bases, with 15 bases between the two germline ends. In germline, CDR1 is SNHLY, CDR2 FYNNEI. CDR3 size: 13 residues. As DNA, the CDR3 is TGTGCCAGCAGTGAAAGGCAGGGATCTTCTCTGTTTTTT. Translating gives CASSERQGSSLFF.

The DNA of the CDR3 is TGTGCCAGCAGCTCCTTACGGCGGCGGGAGCAGTACTTC. Protein product: CASSSLRRREQYF. V gene TRBV28 combines with J gene TRBJ2-7; unclear D gene. V was shortened by 6 bases and J by 7 bases, with 16 bases between the two germline ends. The CDR3 has 13 residues. The germline V gene encodes CDR1 MDHEN and CDR2 SYDVKM.

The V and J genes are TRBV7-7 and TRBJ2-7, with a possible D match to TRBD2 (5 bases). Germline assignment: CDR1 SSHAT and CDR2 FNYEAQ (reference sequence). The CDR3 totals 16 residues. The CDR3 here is CASSLALRRLLDEQYV. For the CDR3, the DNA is TGTGCTAGCAGCTTAGCGCTAAGAAGACTACTAGACGAGCAGTACGTC.

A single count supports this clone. The CDR3 DNA sequence: TGTGCCAGCAGTTTAGCGGACAGGGGTCAGCCCCAGCATTTT. This gives the protein CASSLADRGQPQHF. The chain combines TRBV28 with TRBJ1-5; 9 bases line up with TRBD1. The germline gives CDR1 MDHEN, CDR2 SYDVKM. The CDR3 has 14 residues. J lost 6 bases, V lost 2 bases, and 2 bases had no gene match.

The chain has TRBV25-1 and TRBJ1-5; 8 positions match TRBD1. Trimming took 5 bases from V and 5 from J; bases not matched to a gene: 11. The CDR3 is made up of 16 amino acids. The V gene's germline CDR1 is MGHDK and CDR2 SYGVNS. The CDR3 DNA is TGTGCCAGCAGTCCCTCTGACAGGGGACCACATCAGCCCCAGCATTTT. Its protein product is CASSPSDRGPHQPQHF.

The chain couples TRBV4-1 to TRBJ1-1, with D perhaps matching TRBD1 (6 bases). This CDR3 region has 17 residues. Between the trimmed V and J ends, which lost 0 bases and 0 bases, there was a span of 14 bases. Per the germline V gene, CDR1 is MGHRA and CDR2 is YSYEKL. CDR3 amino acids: CASSQDLGAQLNTEAFF. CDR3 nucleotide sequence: TGCGCCAGCAGCCAAGATCTGGGGGCGCAGTTGAACACTGAAGCTTTCTTT.

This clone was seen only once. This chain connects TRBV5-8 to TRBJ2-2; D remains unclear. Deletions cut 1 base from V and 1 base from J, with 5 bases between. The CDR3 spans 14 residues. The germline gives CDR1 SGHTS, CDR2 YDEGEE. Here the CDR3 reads CASSLLRNTGELFF. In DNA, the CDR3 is TGTGCCAGCAGCTTGCTACGGAACACCGGGGAGCTGTTTTTT.

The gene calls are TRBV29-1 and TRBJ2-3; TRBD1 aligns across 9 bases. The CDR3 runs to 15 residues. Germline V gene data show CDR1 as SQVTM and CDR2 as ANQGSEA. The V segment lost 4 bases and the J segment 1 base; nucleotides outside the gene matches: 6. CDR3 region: CSVGATGGGTDTQYF. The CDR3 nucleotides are TGCAGCGTTGGGGCGACAGGGGGTGGCACAGATACGCAGTATTTT.

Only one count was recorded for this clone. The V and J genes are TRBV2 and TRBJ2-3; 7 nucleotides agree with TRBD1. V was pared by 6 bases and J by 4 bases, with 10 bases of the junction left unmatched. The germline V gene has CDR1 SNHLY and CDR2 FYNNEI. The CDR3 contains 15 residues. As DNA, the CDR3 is TGTGCCAGCAGGCCTAGGACAGGAGCTGCAGATACGCAGTATTTT. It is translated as CASRPRTGAADTQYF.

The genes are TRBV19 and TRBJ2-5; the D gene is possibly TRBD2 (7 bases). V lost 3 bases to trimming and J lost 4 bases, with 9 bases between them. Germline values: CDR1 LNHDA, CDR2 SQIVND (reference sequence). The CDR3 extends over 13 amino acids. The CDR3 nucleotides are TGTGCCAGTAGTATGGGAGGGGGAGAGACCCAGTACTTC. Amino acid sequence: CASSMGGGETQYF. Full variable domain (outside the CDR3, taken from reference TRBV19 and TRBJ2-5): DGGITQSPKYLFRKEGQNVTLSCEQNLNHDAMYWYRQDPGQGLRLIYYSQIVNDFQKGDIAEGYSVSREKKESFPLTVTSAQKNPTAFYLCASSMGGGETQYFGPGTRLLVL.

The CDR3 DNA is TGTGCCAGTAGTCTACCTAATCAGCCCCAGCATTTT. This translates into CASSLPNQPQHF. V is TRBV19 and J is TRBJ1-5; no firm D call. This CDR3 is built from 12 residues. V was shortened by 5 bases and J by 4 bases, with 6 bases between the two germline ends. CDR1 is LNHDA and CDR2 is SQIVND in the germline V gene (reference sequence).

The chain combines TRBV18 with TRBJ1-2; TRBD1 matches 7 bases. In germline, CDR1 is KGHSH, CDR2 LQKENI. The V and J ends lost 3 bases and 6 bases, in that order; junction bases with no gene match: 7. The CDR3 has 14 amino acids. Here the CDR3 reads CASSPTGAADGYTF. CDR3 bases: TGTGCCAGCTCACCTACAGGGGCGGCGGATGGCTACACCTTC.

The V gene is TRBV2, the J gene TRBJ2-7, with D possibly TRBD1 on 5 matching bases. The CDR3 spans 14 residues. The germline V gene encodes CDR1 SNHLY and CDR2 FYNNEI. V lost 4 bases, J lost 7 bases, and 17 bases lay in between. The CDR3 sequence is CASSGGSGAREQYV. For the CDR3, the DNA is TGTGCCAGCAGTGGGGGAAGTGGGGCGCGGGAGCAGTACGTC.

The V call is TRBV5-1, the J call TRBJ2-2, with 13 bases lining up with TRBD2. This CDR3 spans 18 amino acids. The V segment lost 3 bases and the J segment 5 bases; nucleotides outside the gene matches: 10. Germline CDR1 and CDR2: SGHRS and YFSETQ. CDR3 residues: CASSSTGLAGSGTGELFF. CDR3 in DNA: TGCGCCAGCAGCTCAACGGGACTAGCGGGGTCGGGGACCGGGGAGCTGTTTTTT.

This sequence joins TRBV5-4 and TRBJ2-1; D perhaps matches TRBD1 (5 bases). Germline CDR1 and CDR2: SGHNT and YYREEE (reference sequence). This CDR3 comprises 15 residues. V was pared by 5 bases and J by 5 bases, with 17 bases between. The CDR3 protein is CASRKDSDANNEQFF. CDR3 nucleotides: TGTGCCAGCAGGAAAGACAGCGACGCGAACAATGAGCAGTTCTTC.

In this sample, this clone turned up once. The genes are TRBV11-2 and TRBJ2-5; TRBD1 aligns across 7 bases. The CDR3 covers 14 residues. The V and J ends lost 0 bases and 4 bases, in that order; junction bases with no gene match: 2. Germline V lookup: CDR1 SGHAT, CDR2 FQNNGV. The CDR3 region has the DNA TGTGCCAGCAGCTTAGAACAGGGGTCAGAGACCCAGTACTTC. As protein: CASSLEQGSETQYF.

This chain's CDR3 is CASSLATGYGWNTEAFF. The CDR3, as DNA: TGTGCCAGCAGCTTAGCGACAGGGTATGGTTGGAACACTGAAGCTTTCTTT. V and J are TRBV7-9 and TRBJ1-1; 7 nucleotides match TRBD1. The germline gives CDR1 SEHNR, CDR2 FQNEAQ (reference sequence). V lost 0 bases to trimming and J lost 1 base; unmatched junction nucleotides: 8. This CDR3 has 17 residues.

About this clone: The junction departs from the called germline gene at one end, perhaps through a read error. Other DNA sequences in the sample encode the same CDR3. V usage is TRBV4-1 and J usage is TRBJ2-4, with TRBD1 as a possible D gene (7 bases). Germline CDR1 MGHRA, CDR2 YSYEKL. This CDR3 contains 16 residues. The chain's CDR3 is CASSQEEGQLQNIQYF. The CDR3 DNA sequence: TGCGCCAGCAGCCAAGAGGAGGGACAGCTTCAAAACATTCAGTACTTT.

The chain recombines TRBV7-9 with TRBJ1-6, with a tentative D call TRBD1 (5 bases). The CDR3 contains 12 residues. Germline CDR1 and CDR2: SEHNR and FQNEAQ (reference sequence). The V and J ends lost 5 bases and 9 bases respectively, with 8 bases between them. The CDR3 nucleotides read TGTGCCAGCAGCCCTCAGGGTTCACCCCTCCACTTT. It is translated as CASSPQGSPLHF.

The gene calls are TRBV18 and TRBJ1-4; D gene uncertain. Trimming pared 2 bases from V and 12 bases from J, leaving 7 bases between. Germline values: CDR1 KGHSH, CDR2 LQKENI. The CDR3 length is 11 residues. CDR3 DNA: TGTGCCAGCTCACCATCGGCGGAACTGTTTTTT. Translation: CASSPSAELFF. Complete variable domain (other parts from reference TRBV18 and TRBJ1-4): NAGVMQNPRHLVRRRGQEARLRCSPMKGHSHVYWYRQLPEEGLKFMVYLQKENIIDESGMPKERFSAEFPKEGPSILRIQQVVRGDSAAYFCASSPSAELFFGSGTQLSVL.

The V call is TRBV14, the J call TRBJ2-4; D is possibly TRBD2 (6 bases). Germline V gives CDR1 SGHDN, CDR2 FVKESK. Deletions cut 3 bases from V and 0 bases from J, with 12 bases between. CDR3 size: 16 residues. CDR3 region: CASSHAGISAKNIQYF. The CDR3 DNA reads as TGTGCCAGCAGCCACGCGGGGATTTCAGCCAAAAACATTCAGTACTTC.

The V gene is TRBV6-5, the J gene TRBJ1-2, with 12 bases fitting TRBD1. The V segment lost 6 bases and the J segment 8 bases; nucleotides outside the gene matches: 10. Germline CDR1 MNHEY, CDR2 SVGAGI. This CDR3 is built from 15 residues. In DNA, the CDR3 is TGTGCCAGCAGAGCTGCCGGGACAGGGGGCCACGGCTACACCTTC. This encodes CASRAAGTGGHGYTF.

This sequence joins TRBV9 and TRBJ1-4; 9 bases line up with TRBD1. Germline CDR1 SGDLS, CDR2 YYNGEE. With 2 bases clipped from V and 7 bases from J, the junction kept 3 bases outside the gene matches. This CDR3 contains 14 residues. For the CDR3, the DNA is TGTGCCAGCAGCGTTCCGGGACAGGGTGAAAAACTGTTTTTT. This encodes CASSVPGQGEKLFF.

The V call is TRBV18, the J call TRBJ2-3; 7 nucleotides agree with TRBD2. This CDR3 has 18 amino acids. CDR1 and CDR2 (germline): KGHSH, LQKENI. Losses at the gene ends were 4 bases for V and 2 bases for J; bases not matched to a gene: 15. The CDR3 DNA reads TGTGCCAGCTCACGACTCAGTCCCCAGCGGGAAATCACAGATACGCAGTATTTT. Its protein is CASSRLSPQREITDTQYF.

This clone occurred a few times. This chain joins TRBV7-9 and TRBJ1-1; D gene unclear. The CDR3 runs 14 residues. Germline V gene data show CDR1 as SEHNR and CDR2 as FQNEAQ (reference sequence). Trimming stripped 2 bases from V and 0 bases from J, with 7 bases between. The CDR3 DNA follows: TGTGCCAGCAGCTTATCGGTCATGAACACTGAAGCTTTCTTT. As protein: CASSLSVMNTEAFF. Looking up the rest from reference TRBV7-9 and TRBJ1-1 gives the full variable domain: DTGVSQNPRHKITKRGQNVTFRCDPISEHNRLYWYRQTLGQGPEFLTYFQNEAQLEKSRLLSDRFSAERPKGSFSTLEIQRTEQGDSAMYLCASSLSVMNTEAFFGQGTRLTVV.

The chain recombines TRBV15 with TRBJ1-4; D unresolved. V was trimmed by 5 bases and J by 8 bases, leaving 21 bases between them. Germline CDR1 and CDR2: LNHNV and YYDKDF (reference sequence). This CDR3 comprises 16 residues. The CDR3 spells CATSSQGGPGREKLFF. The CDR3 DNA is TGTGCCACCAGCTCCCAAGGCGGGCCCGGGCGGGAAAAACTGTTTTTT.

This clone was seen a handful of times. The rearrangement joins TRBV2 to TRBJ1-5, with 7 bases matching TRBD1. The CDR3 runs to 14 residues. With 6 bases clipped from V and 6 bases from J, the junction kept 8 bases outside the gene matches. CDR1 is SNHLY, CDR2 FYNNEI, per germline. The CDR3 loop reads CASRQGQRSQPQHF. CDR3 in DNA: TGTGCCAGCAGGCAGGGACAGAGGAGTCAGCCCCAGCATTTT.

The CDR3 loop reads CASSIQAGLNTEAFF. DNA of the CDR3: TGTGCCAGTAGTATTCAGGCAGGGCTGAACACTGAAGCTTTCTTT. The rearrangement uses TRBV19 and TRBJ1-1, with a weak D call TRBD1 (5 bases). Germline V gives CDR1 LNHDA, CDR2 SQIVND (reference sequence). The length of the CDR3 is 15 residues. V lost 3 bases and J lost 0, with 11 bases in between. The full variable domain, with the rest looked up from reference TRBV19 and TRBJ1-1, is DGGITQSPKYLFRKEGQNVTLSCEQNLNHDAMYWYRQDPGQGLRLIYYSQIVNDFQKGDIAEGYSVSREKKESFPLTVTSAQKNPTAFYLCASSIQAGLNTEAFFGQGTRLTVV.

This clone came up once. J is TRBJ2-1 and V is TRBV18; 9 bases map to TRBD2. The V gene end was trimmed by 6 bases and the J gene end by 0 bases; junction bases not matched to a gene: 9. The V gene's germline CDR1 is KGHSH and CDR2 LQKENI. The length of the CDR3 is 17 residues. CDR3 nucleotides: TGTGCCAGCTCCGTAAGCGGGAGGAGGAGCTCCTACAATGAGCAGTTCTTC. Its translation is CASSVSGRRSSYNEQFF.

The CDR3 region is CASSFQASGRAKNIQYF. The CDR3 DNA reads as TGTGCCAGTAGTTTTCAAGCTAGCGGGAGGGCCAAAAACATTCAGTACTTC. The chain has TRBV19 and TRBJ2-4; TRBD2 agrees at 11 bases. The ends lost 5 bases at V and 1 base at J; junction bases unmatched: 7. There are 17 residues in the CDR3. Germline CDR1 is LNHDA and CDR2 is SQIVND (reference sequence).